This T cell receptor (beta chain) stems from a study of CD8 T cells in Susac syndrome. Random hexamers were used to reverse transcribe the RNA input (about 0.5 to 1 ug). MiXCR, applied by TCRdb to the immunoSEQ multiplex PCR reads, yields one record per CDR3 protein. The data contain some 300,000 distinct CDR3 sequences, about 82% of them singletons. Trimming removed 7 bases from V and 2 bases from J; junction bases left unmatched: 6. Germline V gives CDR1 MNHEY, CDR2 SMNVEV (reference sequence). The CDR3 contains 15 residues. TEMRA cells were FACS-enriched, unlike CD8+ and CD4+ T cells, which were negatively isolated.

This chain links TRBV27 with TRBJ2-7, with 12 bases aligning to TRBD2. Sequencing was performed on CD8+ T cells from PBMCs. This clonotype was obtained from a human donor with multiple sclerosis. CDR3: CASTSGLAGPYEQYF. The CDR3 DNA is TGTGCCAGCACCTCCGGACTAGCGGGGCCCTACGAGCAGTACTTC.